Below are 2 T cell receptor beta chains sequenced from a single sample in a study of blood T cells in healthy people across ages. Combining a sample-barcoded 5' primer with a J-beta primer mix, a second PCR ran for 7 to 11 cycles. Via MiXCR, TCRdb re-called the 5' RACE reads, giving one row per CDR3 protein. The data show some 780,000 distinct CDR3 sequences, approximately 60% seen once. The specimen sequenced was blood. These receptors were taken from a man aged 35-49 years in good health.

V is TRBV10-3 and J is TRBJ2-3; D may be TRBD2 (6 bases). Germline CDR1 is ENHRY and CDR2 is SYGVKD. The germline V and J ends were trimmed by 7 bases and 6 bases, with 14 bases remaining between them. This CDR3 is 13 amino acids long. CDR3 loop: CAITPGVEDTQYF. The CDR3 bases are TGTGCCATCACACCGGGGGTTGAGGATACGCAGTATTTT.

This clonotype showed up just a few times. J is TRBJ2-5 and V is TRBV10-2; 9 bases are shared with TRBD1. Germline lookup yields CDR1 WSHSY and CDR2 SAAADI. V lost 1 base, J lost 5 bases, and 8 bases stayed unmatched. The CDR3 length is 16 residues. CDR3 protein: CASSEFRTGGAETQYF. The CDR3 DNA reads TGCGCCAGCAGTGAGTTTAGAACAGGGGGCGCGGAGACCCAGTACTTC.